A selection of T cell receptor beta chains follows, all from one sample in a study of shared clonotypes between healthy human individuals. Method: immunoSEQ multiplex PCR; TCRdb's copy keeps in-frame clones and lacks some. The sample shows roughly 2,300,000 clones, under 95% of them seen only once. Sequenced input: naive CD4+ T cells from PBMCs. All receptors come from a man between 18 and 35 years old in good health. Some clones in this sample may be carry-over from other donors' samples. The CDR3 runs from the conserved cysteine through the conserved F or W. The order of the fields is J gene, V gene, D gene, clone size, CDR3 DNA, CDR3 protein. A D gene is named only where the DNA matches it firmly. Part of the rows lack a size; the others show once, few, many or a class for expanded clones.

TRBJ1-2 TRBV28 - once TGTGCCAGCAGGAGCAACAACTATGGCTACACCTTC CASRSNNYGYTF
TRBJ2-2 TRBV9 TRBD1 - TGTGCCAGCAGCGTGACCCCGGACAGGTACTTGACCGGGGAGCTGTTTTTT CASSVTPDRYLTGELFF
TRBJ2-3 TRBV30 - - TGTGCCTGGAGTGTACGAGACAGGACAGATACGCAGTATTTT CAWSVRDRTDTQYF
TRBJ1-5 TRBV19 - - TGTGCCAGTAGTACCTTGAGGACCGATAGCAATCAGCCCCAGCATTTT CASSTLRTDSNQPQHF
TRBJ1-5 TRBV19 - once TGTGCCAGTAGTATAGTGGCAGGGAATCAGCCCCAGCATTTT CASSIVAGNQPQHF
TRBJ2-1 TRBV9 TRBD2 - TGTGCCAGCAGCGCCGGACTAGCGGGAGCCTACAATGAGCAGTTCTTC CASSAGLAGAYNEQFF
TRBJ2-3 TRBV5-4 - - TGTGCCAGCAGCACCGGGACACTTAGCACAGATACGCAGTATTTT CASSTGTLSTDTQYF
TRBJ2-6 TRBV5-1 - - TGCGCCAGCAGCTCCGCGGTTCGGGGCGCTGGGGCCAACGTCCTGACTTTC CASSSAVRGAGANVLTF
TRBJ2-5 TRBV5-1 TRBD1 - TGCGCCAGCAGTTGGACGACAGGGGGCGCGGAGACCCAGTACTTC CASSWTTGGAETQYF
TRBJ2-2 TRBV11-2 - - TGTGCCAGCACTTTCGACTCCGGGGAGCTGTTTTTT CASTFDSGELFF
TRBJ2-7 TRBV5-4 - once TGTGCCAGCAGCACGCCGATGGCGTCATGGCGAGAGCAGTACTTC CASSTPMASWREQYF
TRBJ2-1 TRBV7-9 - - TGTGCCAGCAGCTTCCCAGGGAGCTCCTACAATGAGCAGTTCTTC CASSFPGSSYNEQFF
TRBJ1-6 TRBV6-4 - - TGTGCCAGCAGTGCGGAGTCGGGATCAGCAAATTCACCCCTCCACTTT CASSAESGSANSPLHF
TRBJ1-5 TRBV28 - few TGTGCTATACAGGGAGAGAGCAATCAGCCCCAGCATTTT CAIQGESNQPQHF
TRBJ2-7 TRBV4-1 TRBD1 - TGCGCCAGCAGCCAAGCTCCGGGACAGGGCCCCTTCACCGGCTACGAGCAGTACTTC CASSQAPGQGPFTGYEQYF
TRBJ1-2 TRBV19 TRBD1 - TGTGCCAGTAGATCGGACAGGGGGCGAAACTATGGCTACACCTTC CASRSDRGRNYGYTF
TRBJ1-3 TRBV7-2 - - TGTGCCAGCAGCCCCGACACCTACCCCTCTGGAAACACCATATATTTT CASSPDTYPSGNTIYF
TRBJ2-5 TRBV28 - - TGTGCCAGCAGTTTAACTCGGGAAGAGACCCAGTACTTC CASSLTREETQYF
TRBJ2-7 TRBV6-1 TRBD1 - TGTGCCAGCAGGATTACAGGGGGACACGAGCAGTACTTC CASRITGGHEQYF
TRBJ1-5 TRBV28 - - TGTGCCAGCAGCCGGTATCAGCCCCAGCATTTT CASSRYQPQHF
TRBJ1-5 TRBV7-9 - once TGTGCCAGCAGCTCGGGGGGGCAGGTTTATAGCAATCAGCCCCAGCATTTT CASSSGGQVYSNQPQHF
TRBJ1-1 TRBV23-1 - - TGCGCCAGCAGACTTCTCCGGGGCACTGAAGCTTTCTTT CASRLLRGTEAFF
TRBJ1-4 TRBV5-1 TRBD1 few TGCGCCAGCAGGATTGGGGACAGGGACGAAAAACTGTTTTTT CASRIGDRDEKLFF
TRBJ2-7 TRBV5-1 - - TGCGCCAGCAGCCTCGAAGTGGGGGGGCGAAACGAGCAGTACTTC CASSLEVGGRNEQYF
TRBJ2-7 TRBV30 TRBD1 - TGTGCCTGGAAACCAACGGGACAGGGGTTAGGGGCCGAGCAGTACTTC CAWKPTGQGLGAEQYF
TRBJ2-3 TRBV5-1 - once TGCGCCAGCAGCTTGGGCACAGGGTGGGACACAGATACGCAGTATTTT CASSLGTGWDTDTQYF
TRBJ1-3 TRBV30 - - TGTGCCTTAGGACTCTCTGGAAACACCATATATTTT CALGLSGNTIYF
TRBJ2-7 TRBV7-6 - - TGTGCCAGCAGCTTAGGTCAGGGGGGCGAGCAGTACTTC CASSLGQGGEQYF
TRBJ2-3 TRBV5-1 - - TGCGCCAGCAGCCGCATCCCTACGAGCACAGATACGCAGTATTTT CASSRIPTSTDTQYF
TRBJ1-1 TRBV5-6 TRBD1 - TGTGCCAGCAGCCGACAGGGGACAACTGAAGCTTTCTTT CASSRQGTTEAFF
TRBJ2-2 TRBV5-4 TRBD1 - TGTGCCAGCAGCTTGGCAGGGGGCCTCACCGGGGAGCTGTTTTTT CASSLAGGLTGELFF
TRBJ2-1 TRBV20-1 - - TGCAGTGCCCGTACCTACAATGAGCAGTTCTTC CSARTYNEQFF
TRBJ2-5 TRBV7-2 - - TGTGCCAGCAGCTTCCAGGGGGGGTATGAGACCCAGTACTTC CASSFQGGYETQYF
TRBJ2-7 TRBV28 TRBD2 - TGTGCCAGCAGTCAAACGGGAGGCCGCCTCGGCGAGCAGTACTTC CASSQTGGRLGEQYF
TRBJ2-1 TRBV28 - once TGTGCCAGCAGTTTATTAGGGAGGCCCTCCGAGCAGTTCTTC CASSLLGRPSEQFF